Here is one T cell receptor (beta chain) with its context. The germline V gene encodes CDR1 MGHRA and CDR2 YSYEKL. The CDR3 spans 16 residues. J gave up 2 bases and V 0 bases, and 1 base lay outside the gene matches. The data belong to a study of blood T cell repertoires in COVID-19. Study as a whole: Sources were T cells, B-cell-depleted T cells, or PBMCs; the material itself was cDNA or gDNA.

Per the authors' pipeline: The assay estimated nucleated cells by amplifying reference gene primers. Profiled with immunoSEQ multiplex PCR; TCRdb holds only in-frame clones, not every one. From that table come the V and J calls and clone size; the DNA was used to work out D and trimming. Of 110,000 or so clones listed, roughly 82% are singletons. Material: peripheral blood. V and J are TRBV4-1 and TRBJ2-1; 10 bases map to TRBD2. The source is a woman of 80 years or more with active or convalescent COVID-19. The CDR3 nucleotides read TGCGCCAGCAGCCAAGAGGGACTAGCGACCTACAATGAGCAGTTCTTC. Its protein is CASSQEGLATYNEQFF.